The 31 T cell receptor beta chains presented below share a single source sample, sequenced in a study of blood T cell repertoires in COVID-19. Clones were read by immunoSEQ multiplex PCR, and TCRdb kept only the in-frame ones, dropping some. The sample comprises about 220,000 clones, roughly 84% of which are singletons, and 3% to 4% rests with the top ten. The sequenced sample was peripheral blood. The receptors were sampled from a woman over 75 with acute or convalescent COVID-19.

The J gene is TRBJ1-5, the V gene TRBV27; maybe TRBD1 (6 bases). V was trimmed by 6 bases and J by 9 bases, leaving 18 bases between them. The germline CDR1 and CDR2 sequences are MNHEY and SMNVEV (reference sequence). The CDR3 contains 14 residues. Here the CDR3 reads CASREAGAPGPQHF. CDR3 nucleotides: TGTGCCAGCAGAGAGGCAGGGGCGCCTGGGCCCCAGCATTTT.

The CDR3 loop is CASRGQLTGYGYTF. The CDR3 DNA reads as TGTGCCAGCAGGGGACAGCTAACGGGCTATGGCTACACCTTC. This chain links TRBV3-1 (or the pseudogene TRBV3-2) with TRBJ1-2, with TRBD1 matching over 7 bases. The CDR3 totals 14 residues. V was clipped by 6 bases and J by 4 bases; unmatched bases: 8. Per germline, CDR1 LGHDT and CDR2 YNNKEL (reference sequence).

The chain has TRBV18 and TRBJ1-5; 10 nucleotides agree with TRBD1. The V and J ends lost 2 bases and 7 bases, in that order; junction bases with no gene match: 5. Per germline, CDR1 KGHSH and CDR2 LQKENI. This CDR3 comprises 15 residues. CDR3 sequence: CASSPDRGLGQPQHF. The CDR3 nucleotides are TGTGCCAGCTCACCAGACAGGGGGCTAGGGCAGCCCCAGCATTTT.

V is TRBV12-3 or TRBV12-4 and J is TRBJ1-6; D uncertain. V lost 1 base and J lost 9, with 4 bases in between. The CDR3 runs to 12 residues. CDR3 DNA: TGTGCCAGCAGTTTAGGTAGTTCACCCCTCCACTTT. Amino acid sequence: CASSLGSSPLHF.

The chain joins TRBV29-1 to TRBJ2-7; the D is unclear. The V end was cut by 1 base, the J end by 3 bases, with 10 bases between. Germline values: CDR1 SQVTM, CDR2 ANQGSEA. CDR3 length equals 13 residues. The CDR3 loop is CSVEGQVDYEQYF. CDR3 in DNA: TGCAGCGTTGAAGGGCAGGTAGACTACGAGCAGTACTTC.

The chain couples TRBV3-1 (or the pseudogene TRBV3-2) to TRBJ2-7, with D possibly being TRBD2 (5 bases). Germline lookup yields CDR1 LGHDT and CDR2 YNNKEL (reference sequence). Trimming took 3 bases from V and 3 from J, leaving 9 bases between them. This CDR3 spans 13 amino acids. The CDR3 is CASSQSRVYEQYF. DNA for the CDR3: TGTGCCAGCAGCCAGTCGAGGGTCTACGAGCAGTACTTC.

This clone was picked up a small number of times. This rearrangement joins TRBV28 to TRBJ2-7, with D possibly being TRBD1 (5 bases). The CDR3 runs to 16 residues. V was pared by 7 bases and J by 4 bases, with 23 bases between. Germline values: CDR1 MDHEN, CDR2 SYDVKM. In nucleotides, the CDR3 is TGTGCCAGCATCTCCGACAGCTCGCGGCCTACATACGAGCAGTACTTC. Its protein product is CASISDSSRPTYEQYF.

The CDR3: CASSLGTGMGNEQFF. The CDR3 DNA follows: TGTGCCAGCAGCTTAGGGACAGGGATGGGGAATGAGCAGTTCTTC. The chain links TRBV11-3 to TRBJ2-1; 8 nucleotides line up with TRBD1. The trim removed 1 base at V and 7 bases at J, leaving 6 bases unmatched. Germline lookup yields CDR1 SGHNT and CDR2 YENEEA. CDR3 length: 15 amino acids.

V and J are TRBV7-2 and TRBJ1-2; D may be TRBD1 (6 bases). The V and J ends lost 3 bases and 4 bases respectively, with 15 bases between them. The CDR3 runs to 15 residues. Per germline, CDR1 SGHTA and CDR2 FQGNSA. CDR3 nucleotides: TGTGCCAGCAGCTTCCCTTGGACAGCCACCTATGGCTACACCTTC. Translated, it gives CASSFPWTATYGYTF.

The rearrangement joins TRBV19 to TRBJ1-6; a possible D gene is TRBD1 (5 bases). Per the germline V gene, CDR1 is LNHDA and CDR2 is SQIVND (reference sequence). Deletions cut 4 bases from V and 9 bases from J, with 10 bases between. The CDR3 extends over 13 amino acids. CDR3: CASSKAGPSPLHF. The CDR3 DNA reads as TGTGCCAGTAGTAAGGCAGGGCCTTCACCCCTCCACTTT.

V and J are TRBV5-5 and TRBJ1-3; D is unclear. The CDR3 is 14 residues long. Germline CDR1 is SGHKS and CDR2 is YYEKEE (reference sequence). V was cut by 1 base and J by 4 bases, with 9 bases left in between. The CDR3 sequence: CASSLNSQGNTIYF. The CDR3 DNA reads as TGTGCCAGCAGCTTGAACAGTCAAGGAAACACCATATATTTT.

V is TRBV5-1 and J is TRBJ1-5; unclear D gene. This CDR3 region has 13 residues. V dropped 4 bases and J dropped 0 bases, with 5 bases sitting between them. Germline-derived CDR1 and CDR2 are SGHRS and YFSETQ. The CDR3, as DNA: TGCGCCAGCAGCGCGGATAGCAATCAGCCCCAGCATTTT. It encodes CASSADSNQPQHF.

The chain couples TRBV21-1 to TRBJ2-2; TRBD2 is the table's D call, not checked against the DNA. TRBV21-1 is labeled a pseudogene. This CDR3 spans 17 amino acids. The CDR3 reads CASSKRLAGGGGGELFF. DNA for the CDR3: TGTGCCAGCAGCAAACGCCTAGCGGGGGGCGGGGGCGGGGAGCTGTTTTTT.

Only a few counts were recorded for this clone. This sequence joins TRBV2 and TRBJ1-6; tentatively, D is TRBD1 (5 bases). Trimming took 5 bases from V and 2 from J, leaving 10 bases between them. The CDR3 is 15 residues long. Germline V CDR1 and CDR2: SNHLY, FYNNEI. Written as DNA, the CDR3 is TGTGCCAGCAGTTTGGCAGGGACCTATAATTCACCCCTCCACTTT. This sequence encodes CASSLAGTYNSPLHF.

This rearrangement joins TRBV27 to TRBJ1-5; TRBD1 matches at 8 bases. CDR1 and CDR2 from the germline V gene are MNHEY and SMNVEV (reference sequence). The CDR3 extends over 14 amino acids. V dropped 6 bases and J dropped 4; count of bases not matched to a gene: 5. CDR3 loop: CASRAGTGNQPQHF. The CDR3 DNA reads as TGTGCCAGCAGAGCAGGGACAGGTAATCAGCCCCAGCATTTT.

The chain joins TRBV9 to TRBJ2-3, with D possibly TRBD2 on 7 matching bases. Germline V CDR1 and CDR2: SGDLS, YYNGEE. The V end was cut by 1 base, the J end by 4 bases, with 16 bases between. The CDR3 is 16 residues long. The CDR3, as DNA: TGTGCCAGCAGCGTACAGGGAGGGGGGCTCGCAGATACGCAGTATTTT. Encoded protein: CASSVQGGGLADTQYF.

The CDR3 here is CASTPRTHRTDTQYF. As DNA, the CDR3 is TGTGCCAGCACCCCCCGGACACATCGGACAGATACGCAGTATTTT. V gene TRBV28 combines with J gene TRBJ2-3, with D tentatively TRBD1 (5 bases). The CDR3 has 15 residues. V shed 7 bases and J shed 3 bases, with 17 bases lying between them. CDR1 MDHEN and CDR2 SYDVKM come from the germline V gene.

As concerns this clone: This sample also contains other DNA sequences that code for the same CDR3. The chain recombines TRBV6-4 with TRBJ1-2, with 10 nucleotides matching TRBD1. Trimming took 3 bases from V and 7 from J; bases not matched to a gene: 5. This CDR3 region has 14 residues. CDR1 is MRHNA, CDR2 SNTAGT, per germline. CDR3 residues: CASSERDRGGGYTF. In DNA form, the CDR3 reads TGTGCCAGCAGTGAACGGGACAGGGGCGGTGGCTACACCTTC.

This clone occurred a few times. The V and J genes are TRBV19 and TRBJ1-6; the match to TRBD1 covers 12 bases. Looked up from germline, CDR1 is LNHDA and CDR2 is SQIVND (reference sequence). V lost 6 bases to trimming and J lost 9 bases; unmatched junction nucleotides: 6. CDR3 length: 15 amino acids. For the CDR3, the DNA is TGTGCCAGTAGGGGACAGGGGGCGAGGATTTCACCCCTCCACTTT. Translated, it gives CASRGQGARISPLHF.

The CDR3 spells CATPTLLYEQYF. DNA for the CDR3: TGTGCCACCCCCACTTTACTCTACGAGCAGTACTTC. The chain couples TRBV15 to TRBJ2-7; D remains ambiguous. This CDR3 spans 12 amino acids. Germline loops: CDR1 LNHNV, CDR2 YYDKDF (reference sequence). Trimming left V 8 bases short and J 3 bases short, with 11 bases between.

The rearrangement links TRBV9 to TRBJ1-1, with D hard to call. V lost 4 bases, J lost 5 bases, and 15 bases lay in between. CDR3 length: 14 residues. Germline V gives CDR1 SGDLS, CDR2 YYNGEE. Written as DNA, the CDR3 is TGTGCCAGCAGCCCCGTGGAGGGATGGACTGAAGCTTTCTTT. Residues: CASSPVEGWTEAFF.

CDR3 sequence reads: CASSLEDSYYGYTF. CDR3 nucleotides: TGTGCCAGCAGTTTGGAGGACAGCTACTATGGCTACACCTTC. This sequence joins TRBV28 and TRBJ1-2; tentative D call: TRBD1 (6 bases). The germline V and J ends were trimmed by 3 bases and 3 bases, with 11 bases remaining between them. The germline V gene has CDR1 MDHEN and CDR2 SYDVKM. CDR3 size: 14 residues.

For this clone: The same CDR3 is also encoded by other DNA sequences in this sample. The chain carries TRBV28 and TRBJ1-5, with D uncertain. The V end was cut by 7 bases, the J end by 6 bases, with 16 bases between. The CDR3 has 14 residues. The germline V gene encodes CDR1 MDHEN and CDR2 SYDVKM. CDR3 loop: CASTRGGLGQPQHF. The CDR3 nucleotides read TGTGCCAGCACCCGAGGAGGGCTAGGTCAGCCCCAGCATTTT.

The rearrangement joins TRBV19 to TRBJ1-4; TRBD1 might be the D (6 bases). Germline-derived CDR1 and CDR2 are LNHDA and SQIVND (reference sequence). The CDR3 has 15 amino acids. With 4 bases removed from V and 7 bases from J, the gap between germline ends came to 16 bases. CDR3 sequence reads: CASSRTVTVGEKLFF. CDR3 coding DNA: TGTGCCAGTAGTAGGACAGTGACGGTGGGTGAAAAACTGTTTTTT.

This chain uses TRBV19 with TRBJ1-6, with D possibly TRBD1 on 6 matching bases. This CDR3 is built from 15 residues. V was pared by 4 bases and J by 5 bases, with 12 bases between. Germline V gene data show CDR1 as LNHDA and CDR2 as SQIVND (reference sequence). The CDR3 sequence is CASSKSAGDNSPLHF. In DNA form, the CDR3 reads TGTGCCAGTAGTAAGTCGGCAGGGGATAATTCACCCCTCCACTTT.

The chain has TRBV27 and TRBJ1-1, with 7 nucleotides matching TRBD1. This CDR3 is 17 amino acids long. CDR1 is MNHEY, CDR2 SMNVEV, per germline (reference sequence). V lost 3 bases and J lost 4; bases outside the gene matches: 14. The CDR3 coding sequence is TGTGCCAGCAGTTTTCGACAGGGCGGGTTTCAAGGCACTGAAGCTTTCTTT. Translation gives CASSFRQGGFQGTEAFF.

CDR3 amino acids: CASSQGTTGGDTQYF. CDR3 in DNA: TGTGCCAGCAGCCAAGGAACAACGGGGGGGGATACGCAGTATTTT. This chain links TRBV3-1 (or the pseudogene TRBV3-2) with TRBJ2-3; 8 bases map to TRBD2. Germline loops: CDR1 LGHDT, CDR2 YNNKEL (reference sequence). There are 15 residues in the CDR3. Unmatched junction bases numbered 6, after V lost 1 base and J lost 6 bases.

The chain joins TRBV2 to TRBJ2-5, with 11 bases that match TRBD1. Germline loops: CDR1 SNHLY, CDR2 FYNNEI. This CDR3 region has 15 residues. V gave up 1 base and J gave up 10 bases; unmatched junction bases: 8. In DNA, the CDR3 is TGTGCCAGCAGTGAAGGAAGGGGACAGGGGGTATTCCAGTACTTC. This codes for CASSEGRGQGVFQYF.

V and J are TRBV9 and TRBJ2-5; no clear D gene. V lost 4 bases, J lost 5 bases, and 18 bases lay in between. The germline CDR1 and CDR2 sequences are SGDLS and YYNGEE. This CDR3 is built from 15 residues. CDR3 region: CASSLRGAKEETQYF. CDR3 nucleotide sequence: TGTGCCAGCAGCCTACGTGGTGCCAAGGAGGAGACCCAGTACTTC.

This clone was seen more than once but under ten times. The CDR3 DNA sequence: TGTGCCAGTAGTAGGAGCAGGGTAGGGACTGAAGCTTTCTTT. Protein sequence: CASSRSRVGTEAFF. The chain recombines TRBV19 with TRBJ1-1, with a tentative D call TRBD1 (5 bases). The CDR3 is made up of 14 amino acids. CDR1 and CDR2 from the germline V gene are LNHDA and SQIVND (reference sequence). Trimming cost V 4 bases and J 5 bases, with 14 bases left between them.

The chain recombines TRBV30 with TRBJ1-1, with 7 positions matching TRBD1. CDR3 size: 13 residues. The ends lost 2 bases at V and 4 bases at J; junction bases unmatched: 4. The V gene's germline CDR1 is GTSNPN and CDR2 SVGIG (reference sequence). CDR3 bases: TGTGCCTGGAGTTCCCAGGGGGGCACTGAAGCTTTCTTT. Translation: CAWSSQGGTEAFF.